This TCR beta chain was sequenced for a study of shared clonotypes between healthy human individuals. Deep-level settings were used for running the assay. For every subset, genomic DNA was evenly distributed across several immunoSEQ plates. In the authors' methods: ImmunoSEQ supplied junction-only sequences lacking quality scores, so filtering was different. Only in-frame clones appear in the TCRdb table, and some are missing; sequencing was by immunoSEQ multiplex PCR. The DNA was the basis for D and trimming; V, J and clone size are from that table. Of roughly 2.1 million clones in the sample, about 93% were seen once. A word on this clone: Its antigen is unidentified.

V lost 3 bases and J lost 5, with 8 bases in between. The germline CDR1 and CDR2 sequences are MNHNS and SASEGT. The CDR3 contains 12 residues. Naive-designated CD8 cells lacked CD45RO, were positively enriched for CCR7, and omitted terminally differentiated effector memory CD45RA+ cells. Findings of the study overall: Naive subsets tended to show greater estimated richness than memory subsets.

Specimen: naive CD8+ T cells from PBMCs. The rearrangement joins TRBV6-1 to TRBJ2-7; TRBD1 might be the D (5 bases). This TCR was recovered from a man younger than 35 in good health. Some clones in this sample may be carry-over from other donors' samples. As DNA, the CDR3 is TGTGCCAGCAGTGAGGGCAGGGACGAGCAGTACTTC. This codes for CASSEGRDEQYF.